The 23 T cell receptor beta chains presented below share a single source sample, sequenced in a study of radiotherapy plus CTLA-4 blockade in lung cancer. The protocol was immunoSEQ multiplex PCR, while the TCRdb copy is restricted to in-frame clones and leaves out a portion. The repertoire holds around 80,000 clones, with roughly 80% as singletons. Sequencing used peripheral blood, obtained from a patient treated with radiotherapy plus ipilimumab. These receptors all stem from a human donor with non-small cell lung cancer who had stable disease on radiotherapy plus ipilimumab.

V is TRBV19 and J is TRBJ1-6; D uncertain. Germline V gives CDR1 LNHDA, CDR2 SQIVND (reference sequence). V was shortened by 5 bases and J by 13 bases, with 21 bases between the two germline ends. The length of the CDR3 is 15 residues. The CDR3 loop reads CASSLDGLIATPLHF. The CDR3 DNA reads TGTGCCAGTAGTTTGGACGGCCTAATAGCTACTCCCCTCCACTTT.

This chain connects TRBV30 to TRBJ2-2; 14 positions match TRBD2. Germline CDR1 and CDR2: GTSNPN and SVGIG (reference sequence). The J segment lost 7 bases and the V segment lost 1 base, leaving 2 bases of the junction unmatched. This CDR3 is built from 15 residues. Here the CDR3 DNA reads TGTGCCTGGAGTGCGGGACTAGCGGGAGTCGGGGAGCTGTTTTTT. This translates into CAWSAGLAGVGELFF.

The chain links TRBV5-5 to TRBJ1-6; D unclear. The CDR3 is 15 residues long. Germline assignment: CDR1 SGHKS and CDR2 YYEKEE (reference sequence). V was shortened by 0 bases and J by 9 bases, with 13 bases between the two germline ends. The CDR3 protein is CASSLELGSGSPLHF. CDR3 nucleotide sequence: TGTGCCAGCAGCTTGGAGTTGGGATCGGGTTCACCCCTCCACTTT.

V usage is TRBV5-6 and J usage is TRBJ2-7, with TRBD1 as a possible D gene (6 bases). CDR1 and CDR2 from the germline V gene are SGHDT and YYEEEE. V was pared by 1 base and J by 0 bases, with 11 bases between. The CDR3 covers 15 residues. DNA of the CDR3: TGTGCCAGCAGCTTGAACAGGGACCGCTCCTACGAGCAGTACTTC. This encodes CASSLNRDRSYEQYF. Filled out from reference TRBV5-6 and TRBJ2-7, the complete variable domain reads DAGVTQSPTHLIKTRGQQVTLRCSPKSGHDTVSWYQQALGQGPQFIFQYYEEEERQRGNFPDRFSGHQFPNYSSELNVNALLLGDSALYLCASSLNRDRSYEQYFGPGTRLTVT.

This chain joins TRBV30 and TRBJ1-2; the match to TRBD1 covers 10 bases. With 7 bases clipped from V and 5 bases from J, the junction kept 4 bases outside the gene matches. Germline assignment: CDR1 GTSNPN and CDR2 SVGIG (reference sequence). CDR3 length: 12 residues. The CDR3 DNA is TGTGCCTTAGCGGACAGGGGGTATGGCTACACCTTC. As protein: CALADRGYGYTF.

The chain recombines TRBV4-2 with TRBJ2-3, with D perhaps matching TRBD2 (5 bases). V lost 3 bases, J lost 4 bases, and 14 bases lay in between. CDR1 and CDR2 (germline): LGHNA, YNFKEQ. The CDR3 totals 15 residues. Here the CDR3 reads CASSHLREEADTQYF. In nucleotides, the CDR3 is TGTGCCAGCAGCCATCTCCGGGAAGAGGCAGATACGCAGTATTTT.

On this clone itself: Distinct nucleotide sequences in the sample also encode this CDR3. The chain links TRBV28 to TRBJ2-7; D possibly corresponds to TRBD1 (6 bases). Looked up from germline, CDR1 is MDHEN and CDR2 is SYDVKM. The CDR3 runs 12 residues. Trimming took off 7 bases at V and 2 bases at J, with 9 bases between the two ends. CDR3 bases: TGTGCCAGCACCCGGGACACCTACGAGCAGTACTTC. Amino acids: CASTRDTYEQYF.

V gene TRBV27 combines with J gene TRBJ1-6, with a tentative D call TRBD1 (5 bases). Deletions cut 4 bases from V and 6 bases from J, with 13 bases between. The length of the CDR3 is 15 residues. Germline V gives CDR1 MNHEY, CDR2 SMNVEV (reference sequence). The CDR3 sequence is CASSYAGTFNSPLHF. CDR3 DNA: TGTGCCAGCAGTTACGCCGGGACCTTTAATTCACCCCTCCACTTT.

The CDR3 sequence: CASSLGGGAYNEQFF. The CDR3 nucleotides are TGTGCCAGCAGCTTAGGCGGGGGCGCCTACAATGAGCAGTTCTTC. The J gene is TRBJ2-1, the V gene TRBV7-8, with TRBD2 as a possible D gene (7 bases). Per germline, CDR1 SGHVS and CDR2 FQNEAQ. Trimming took 1 base from V and 2 from J, leaving 9 bases between them. The CDR3 is 15 residues long. Full variable domain (remainder filled in from reference TRBV7-8 and TRBJ2-1): GAGVSQSPRYKVAKRGQDVALRCDPISGHVSLFWYQQALGQGPEFLTYFQNEAQLDKSGLPSDRFFAERPEGSVSTLKIQRTQQEDSAVYLCASSLGGGAYNEQFFGPGTRLTVL.

The chain couples TRBV19 to TRBJ2-1, with D possibly matching TRBD2 (5 bases). Trimming took off 3 bases at V and 0 bases at J, with 9 bases between the two ends. The V gene's germline CDR1 is LNHDA and CDR2 SQIVND (reference sequence). The CDR3 is made up of 15 amino acids. As DNA, the CDR3 is TGTGCCAGTAGTATTGAGGGCGGCTCCTACAATGAGCAGTTCTTC. The encoded protein is CASSIEGGSYNEQFF.

This chain connects TRBV7-2 to TRBJ2-7; 9 positions match TRBD1. The CDR3 extends over 14 amino acids. Germline values: CDR1 SGHTA, CDR2 FQGNSA. Trimming cost V 3 bases and J 3 bases; bases outside gene matches: 3. CDR3 nucleotides: TGTGCCAGCAGCTTGACAGGGGGAGGCTACGAGCAGTACTTC. This codes for CASSLTGGGYEQYF.

The chain uses TRBV9 and TRBJ2-7, with 8 bases identical to TRBD1. This CDR3 comprises 16 residues. Germline-derived CDR1 and CDR2 are SGDLS and YYNGEE. The J segment lost 6 bases and the V segment lost 1 base, leaving 12 bases of the junction unmatched. CDR3 coding DNA: TGTGCCAGCAGCGTATGGTCCACAGGGGGTAGGGGCGAGCAGTACTTC. Its protein is CASSVWSTGGRGEQYF.

V and J are TRBV28 and TRBJ1-2; 7 bases fit TRBD1. V was clipped by 5 bases and J by 4 bases; unmatched bases: 7. The CDR3 is made up of 14 amino acids. Germline V gene sequence: CDR1 MDHEN, CDR2 SYDVKM. CDR3 coding DNA: TGTGCCAGCAGTCTGGGACAGCTTTTCTATGGCTACACCTTC. Residues: CASSLGQLFYGYTF.

The V and J genes are TRBV5-4 and TRBJ2-5, with 7 bases identical to TRBD2. The V gene end was trimmed by 4 bases and the J gene end by 5 bases; junction bases not matched to a gene: 11. The germline V gene encodes CDR1 SGHNT and CDR2 YYREEE (reference sequence). This CDR3 region has 15 residues. DNA of the CDR3: TGTGCCAGCAGCACCACATCGGGCGGGGGTGAGACCCAGTACTTC. Amino acid sequence: CASSTTSGGGETQYF.

This chain connects TRBV9 to TRBJ1-1; TRBD1 matches at 10 bases. The germline gives CDR1 SGDLS, CDR2 YYNGEE. This CDR3 contains 14 residues. Trimming removed 4 bases from V and 4 bases from J; junction bases left unmatched: 4. In DNA, the CDR3 is TGTGCCAGCAGCTTGGACAGGGGGGTCACTGAAGCTTTCTTT. Protein product: CASSLDRGVTEAFF.

In this sample, this clone turned up once. This chain links TRBV11-3 with TRBJ2-3; the D is unclear. The CDR3 runs to 14 residues. The ends were cut back, 1 base at V and 8 bases at J, with 13 bases in the middle. Germline assignment: CDR1 SGHNT and CDR2 YENEEA. The CDR3 DNA reads as TGTGCCAGCAGCTTAGGGCTAGGCTCAGGTACGCAGTATTTT. It is translated as CASSLGLGSGTQYF.

This chain joins TRBV6-5 and TRBJ1-6; D remains unclear. V shed 0 bases and J shed 7 bases, with 7 bases lying between them. Germline V CDR1 and CDR2: MNHEY, SVGAGI. The CDR3 sequence is 14 residues long. The CDR3 nucleotides are TGTGCCAGCAGTTACTCCGGGCCGAATTCACCCCTCCACTTT. It translates to CASSYSGPNSPLHF.

This clone was seen a single time. The J gene is TRBJ2-1, the V gene TRBV11-3, with D possibly TRBD1 on 7 matching bases. The CDR3 has 14 residues. V lost 6 bases to trimming and J lost 4 bases, with 13 bases between them. In germline, CDR1 is SGHNT, CDR2 YENEEA. The CDR3 DNA sequence: TGTGCCAGCAGTCAGGGGGGCCAGTACAATGAGCAGTTCTTC. Translated, it gives CASSQGGQYNEQFF.

The chain employs TRBV11-2 and TRBJ2-2; D ambiguous. V lost 6 bases and J 0 bases, leaving 11 bases between the germline ends. Germline V CDR1 and CDR2: SGHAT, FQNNGV. CDR3 length equals 15 residues. In nucleotides, the CDR3 is TGTGCCAGCAGATCCCCTGGGTCGAACACCGGGGAGCTGTTTTTT. Translated, it gives CASRSPGSNTGELFF.

The chain has TRBV6-5 and TRBJ2-7; 7 nucleotides line up with TRBD1. Germline CDR1 reads MNHEY; CDR2 reads SVGAGI. The CDR3 loop spans 14 amino acids. V shed 6 bases and J 0 bases; nucleotides not matched to a gene: 5. In DNA form, the CDR3 reads TGTGCCAGCAGCGACAGGGTAAGCTCCTACGAGCAGTACTTC. This codes for CASSDRVSSYEQYF.

V usage is TRBV30 and J usage is TRBJ2-5, with D possibly TRBD2 on 7 matching bases. V lost 1 base and J 5 bases, leaving 8 bases between the germline ends. CDR1 GTSNPN and CDR2 SVGIG come from the germline V gene (reference sequence). This CDR3 spans 12 amino acids. The DNA for the CDR3 is TGTGCCTGGAGTGGGGGGGGCGAGACCCAGTACTTC. This gives the protein CAWSGGGETQYF.

This clone occurred once. The chain couples TRBV5-5 to TRBJ1-2; a weak D match, TRBD1 (6 bases). CDR3 length: 13 residues. Germline V gene lookup returns CDR1 SGHKS and CDR2 YYEKEE (reference sequence). V was trimmed by 2 bases and J by 4 bases, leaving 9 bases between them. In nucleotides, the CDR3 is TGTGCCAGCAGCTTCGGGGGGCCCTATGGCTACACCTTC. Residues: CASSFGGPYGYTF.

This clone was recorded a few times. The CDR3 sequence is CASSLVRGSGYTF. Written as DNA, the CDR3 is TGTGCCAGTAGCCTGGTCCGGGGATCTGGCTACACCTTC. This chain links TRBV19 with TRBJ1-2; D remains unclear. Germline values: CDR1 LNHDA, CDR2 SQIVND (reference sequence). This CDR3 is built from 13 residues. V lost 6 bases, J lost 7 bases, and 15 bases lay in between.